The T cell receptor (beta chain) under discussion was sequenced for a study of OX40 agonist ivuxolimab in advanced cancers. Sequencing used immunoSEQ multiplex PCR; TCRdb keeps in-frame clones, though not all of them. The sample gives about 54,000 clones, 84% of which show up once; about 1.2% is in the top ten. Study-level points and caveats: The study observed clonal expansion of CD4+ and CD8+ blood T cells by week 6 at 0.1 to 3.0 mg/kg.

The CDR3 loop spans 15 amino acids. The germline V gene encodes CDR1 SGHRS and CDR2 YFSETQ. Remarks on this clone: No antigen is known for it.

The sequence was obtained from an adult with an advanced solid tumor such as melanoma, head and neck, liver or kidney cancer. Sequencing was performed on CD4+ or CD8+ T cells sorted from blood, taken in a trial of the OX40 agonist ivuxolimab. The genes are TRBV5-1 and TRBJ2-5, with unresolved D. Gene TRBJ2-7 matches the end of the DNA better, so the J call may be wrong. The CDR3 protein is CASSLGATLTYEQYF. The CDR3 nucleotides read TGCGCCAGCAGCTTGGGGGCGACACTTACCTACGAGCAGTACTTC.